Included here is one T cell receptor (beta chain) sequence, with context. The entry originates in a study of blood T cell repertoires in COVID-19. Study context: Nucleic acid was either cDNA or gDNA, and it came from T cells, B-cell-depleted T cells, or PBMCs.

The CDR3 runs 18 residues. The V gene's germline CDR1 is SGHRS and CDR2 YFSETQ. Trimming removed 0 bases from V and 0 bases from J, with 13 bases in between. Measured with immunoSEQ multiplex PCR; TCRdb has only the in-frame clones, and not every one. The sample gives under 300,000 clones, 86% of which show up once; around a sixth is in the top ten. The clonotype comes from a man younger than 35 who had recovered from COVID-19. This rearrangement joins TRBV5-1 to TRBJ2-6, with D tentatively TRBD1 (6 bases). The sequenced sample was PBMCs or T cells enriched from blood (not recorded which). The CDR3 region is CASSLVRTESSGANVLTF. CDR3 DNA: TGCGCCAGCAGCTTGGTGAGGACAGAGAGCTCTGGGGCCAACGTCCTGACTTTC.